The following is a T cell receptor beta chain sequence with its context. This clonotype was detected many times. Its antigen is not yet known. Base-call qualities are not available, and no considerably larger clone is one nucleotide away. To demonstrate the VDJtools post-analysis software, TCR beta repertoires were profiled from the peripheral blood of more than ten young patients with multiple sclerosis. The multiple sclerosis patients were children and adolescents between roughly 6 and 16 years of age. The data stem from a study of post-analysis software for immune sequencing data (dated by TCRdb to between 2014 and 2017). A note on the overall study: Relapsing-remitting, secondary progressive and progressive-relapsing multiple sclerosis were recorded as disease courses, and subtype annotation was lacking for some patients. The patient repertoires were compared against roughly 12 previously published healthy control repertoires obtained from donors aged about 6 to 28 years. A subset of samples was prepared in parallel using single-end sample barcoding, then pooled and co-amplified after Illumina adapter ligation. Study-wide findings and limitations: The multiple sclerosis patient group was slightly younger than the control group. Patients showed significantly higher frequencies than controls for five TRBV segments, among them TRBV5-6, TRBV5-1 and TRBV20-1. Compared with controls, multiple sclerosis patients had significantly lower normalized Chao1 diversity, a finding suggesting substantial peripheral T-cell clonal expansion. Direct clustering with F measure showed strong co-clustering of samples prepared in the same batch, prompting a batch-effect correction.

Libraries were constructed by PCR. Sequencer: Illumina HiSeq 2500. To reduce PCR and sequencing biases, unique molecular identifiers were built into the TCR beta cDNA libraries. Approximately 500,000 cDNA molecules were obtained per 1 to 10 million input T cells, so each molecule approximated one T cell. The same protocol used for the earlier healthy control dataset was applied to prepare and sequence the patient libraries. Within a given batch, samples were prepared together, multiplexed and sequenced on the same HiSeq lane. In the original analysis: MIGEC handled the raw barcoded reads, throwing out single-read molecular identifier groups before consensus assembly and CDR3 extraction. VDJtools was used for post-analysis of the clonotype tables, and diversity was normalized by down-sampling every dataset to the size of the smallest sample. Repertoire overlap clustering matched CDR3 amino acid but not nucleotide sequences to correct batch-related cross-sample contamination. TCRdb trimmed the raw reads at Q25, called clones with MiXCR and kept productive beta chains. Rows with a matching CDR3 protein are joined into one entry that keeps the most common DNA and genes. The V and J calls, along with clone size, are taken from TCRdb and not from the paper's own processing. The table for this sample lists some 800,000 distinct CDR3 sequences; more than 45% of them were counted only once. The ten largest clones take up roughly 5% of the sample.

CDR1 is given as SQVTM and CDR2 as ANQGSEA, both from the germline V gene. V is cut by 0 bases and J by 2 bases, and the space between the germline ends is 5 bases. The CDR3 holds 12 amino acids from the cysteine to the phenylalanine. Only the CDR3 DNA is retained, 36 bases long and in frame from the first base. The rearrangement joined TRBV29-1 to TRBJ2-7, with no confidently assigned D gene. The sequence was obtained from a girl between 5 and 17 years old with multiple sclerosis. Source material: blood. The DNA sequence is TGCAGCGTTGAAGATGGGGCCTACGAGCAGTACTTC. Its product reads: CSVEDGAYEQYF.